One and the same sample provided the 22 T cell receptor beta chains below, sequenced in a study of post-analysis software for immune sequencing data. Notes on the study in general: Five or six TRBV segments appeared more often in patients than in controls, and TRBV5-6, TRBV5-1 and TRBV20-1 were among these.

No antigen has been assigned to these receptors. Presence of unique molecular identifiers characterized the TCR beta cDNA libraries. TCRdb recomputed calls from the PCR reads with MiXCR, one row per CDR3 protein. This repertoire shows 800,000 to 950,000 distinct CDR3 sequences, 53% found once; its top ten account for approximately 4.2%. The material sequenced was blood. All receptors come from a girl aged 5-17 years with multiple sclerosis.

The rearrangement joins TRBV20-1 to TRBJ2-2; no clear D. CDR1 is DFQATT and CDR2 is SNEGSKA in the germline V gene (reference sequence). The CDR3 runs to 14 residues. V gave up 3 bases and J gave up 3 bases, with 11 bases separating them. CDR3 bases: TGCAGTGCTAGGCCACAGAGACACACCGGGGAGCTGTTTTTT. Translating gives CSARPQRHTGELFF.

This clonotype has only a few counts. The rearrangement uses TRBV7-9 and TRBJ2-6, with D possibly matching TRBD2 (6 bases). The CDR3 has 16 residues. Trimming removed 6 bases at V and 0 bases at J, with 12 bases between. Germline CDR1 is SEHNR and CDR2 is FQNEAQ (reference sequence). Written as DNA, the CDR3 is TGTGCCAGCAGTCCCGGGACTTCCTCTGGGGCCAACGTCCTGACTTTC. Protein: CASSPGTSSGANVLTF. Complete variable domain (other parts from reference TRBV7-9 and TRBJ2-6): DTGVSQNPRHKITKRGQNVTFRCDPISEHNRLYWYRQTLGQGPEFLTYFQNEAQLEKSRLLSDRFSAERPKGSFSTLEIQRTEQGDSAMYLCASSPGTSSGANVLTFGAGSRLTVL.

CDR3 sequence (DNA): TGTGCCAGCAGTCCGCCTCCGGGACGGGGAGGAAACGAGCAGTACTTC. Amino acids: CASSPPPGRGGNEQYF. The rearrangement uses TRBV27 and TRBJ2-7; possibly TRBD2 for D (6 bases). Between the trimmed V and J ends, which lost 5 bases and 5 bases, there was a span of 22 bases. The germline V gene encodes CDR1 MNHEY and CDR2 SMNVEV (reference sequence). The CDR3 length is 16 residues.

This clonotype has only a few counts. The chain joins TRBV7-9 to TRBJ1-2; D might be TRBD1 (5 bases). The V gene lost 2 bases and the J gene lost 6 bases, with 13 bases spanning the gap. The CDR3 has 14 residues. The germline V gene encodes CDR1 SEHNR and CDR2 FQNEAQ (reference sequence). CDR3: CASSLLSGWHGYTF. In DNA form, the CDR3 reads TGTGCCAGCAGCTTATTATCAGGGTGGCATGGCTACACCTTC.

This chain joins TRBV10-2 and TRBJ1-5; D perhaps matches TRBD1 (6 bases). V lost 6 bases and J lost 5, with 11 bases in between. Looked up from germline, CDR1 is WSHSY and CDR2 is SAAADI. CDR3 length: 13 residues. The CDR3 is CASRGAGDQPQHF. Here the CDR3 DNA reads TGCGCCAGCAGGGGGGCTGGGGATCAGCCCCAGCATTTT.

This clonotype was seen only a few times. The V gene is TRBV28, the J gene TRBJ1-6, with D perhaps TRBD1 (5 bases). Between the trimmed V and J ends, which lost 10 bases and 10 bases, there was a span of 17 bases. The CDR3 contains 13 residues. Germline lookup yields CDR1 MDHEN and CDR2 SYDVKM. For the CDR3, the DNA is TGTGCCACCCAACGAGGGGAGGACTCACCCCTCCACTTT. It is translated as CATQRGEDSPLHF.

The chain links TRBV5-1 to TRBJ2-4; the D is unclear. Germline V CDR1 and CDR2: SGHRS, YFSETQ. This CDR3 is 16 amino acids long. Trimming removed 0 bases at V and 0 bases at J, with 10 bases between. The CDR3 protein is CASSLVGGLAKNIQYF. Written as DNA, the CDR3 is TGCGCCAGCAGCTTGGTGGGCGGATTAGCCAAAAACATTCAGTACTTC.

This chain links TRBV27 with TRBJ2-1, with unresolved D. Trimming cost V 5 bases and J 8 bases, with 10 bases left between them. This CDR3 is 12 amino acids long. The V gene's germline CDR1 is MNHEY and CDR2 SMNVEV (reference sequence). CDR3 loop: CASSTDVDEQFF. The CDR3 DNA sequence: TGTGCCAGCAGTACCGACGTTGATGAGCAGTTCTTC.

The chain combines TRBV11-2 with TRBJ2-7, with 9 nucleotides matching TRBD2. This CDR3 comprises 16 residues. The V gene end was trimmed by 1 base and the J gene end by 0 bases; junction bases not matched to a gene: 4. The germline CDR1 and CDR2 sequences are SGHAT and FQNNGV. CDR3 protein: CASSLASGTVSYEQYF. For the CDR3, the DNA is TGTGCCAGCAGCTTAGCTAGCGGGACAGTCTCCTACGAGCAGTACTTC. The full variable domain, completed using reference TRBV11-2 and TRBJ2-7, is EAGVAQSPRYKIIEKRQSVAFWCNPISGHATLYWYQQILGQGPKLLIQFQNNGVVDDSQLPKDRFSAERLKGVDSTLKIQPAKLEDSAVYLCASSLASGTVSYEQYFGPGTRLTVT.

The J gene is TRBJ2-3, the V gene TRBV5-1; D is tentatively TRBD1 or TRBD2 (5 bases each). Germline values: CDR1 SGHRS, CDR2 YFSETQ. The CDR3 extends over 17 amino acids. The V and J ends lost 0 bases and 2 bases respectively, with 16 bases between them. In DNA, the CDR3 is TGCGCCAGCAGCTTGGGCCCTCGTTCGGGGACCACAGATACGCAGTATTTT. It encodes CASSLGPRSGTTDTQYF.

In its sample, this clonotype was seen a few times. The chain's CDR3 is CASSWAGLQETQYF. CDR3 coding DNA: TGCGCCAGCAGCTGGGCGGGACTACAAGAGACCCAGTACTTC. The chain is built from TRBV5-1 and TRBJ2-5, with 7 nucleotides matching TRBD2. The V gene end was trimmed by 3 bases and the J gene end by 2 bases; junction bases not matched to a gene: 4. The germline CDR1 and CDR2 sequences are SGHRS and YFSETQ. This CDR3 is 14 amino acids long.

There are a few counts of this clonotype. The chain links TRBV6-1 to TRBJ2-3; TRBD1 aligns across 11 bases. The trim removed 2 bases at V and 2 bases at J, leaving 6 bases unmatched. The CDR3 runs to 17 residues. CDR1 is MNHNS, CDR2 SASEGT, per germline. This CDR3 reads CASSELWTGGPTDTQYF. CDR3 bases: TGTGCCAGCAGTGAACTTTGGACAGGGGGCCCCACAGATACGCAGTATTTT.

In its sample, this clonotype was seen a few times. A read error may produce the germline difference seen at one junction end. The V and J genes are TRBV5-1 and TRBJ2-4; 9 positions match TRBD1. Per the germline V gene, CDR1 is SGHRS and CDR2 is YFSETQ. The CDR3 is 17 amino acids. CDR3 nucleotides: TGCGCCAGCAGCCTTCCGCCGGGACAGGGTCGGCCTTACGAGCAGTGCTTC. This gives the protein CASSLPPGQGRPYEQCF.

The chain links TRBV20-1 to TRBJ2-1; 9 bases map to TRBD2. This CDR3 comprises 14 residues. Germline values: CDR1 DFQATT, CDR2 SNEGSKA (reference sequence). The V segment lost 5 bases and the J segment 6 bases; nucleotides outside the gene matches: 8. CDR3 DNA sequence: TGCAGTGCTGATTGGGGACTAGCTGTCAATGAGCAGTTCTTC. Translating gives CSADWGLAVNEQFF.

The chain uses TRBV29-1 and TRBJ2-1, with 7 positions matching TRBD2. J was trimmed by 4 bases and V by 7 bases; bases with no gene match: 16. The CDR3 contains 16 residues. CDR1 is SQVTM and CDR2 is ANQGSEA in the germline V gene. The CDR3 DNA reads as TGCAGCGCCGGTAGTCTAGGTAGCGGGCCTTACAATGAGCAGTTCTTC. It specifies CSAGSLGSGPYNEQFF.

The V and J genes are TRBV29-1 and TRBJ2-7; 10 positions match TRBD2. Germline V lookup: CDR1 SQVTM, CDR2 ANQGSEA. The CDR3 is 11 amino acids. V was clipped by 7 bases and J by 7 bases; unmatched bases: 4. The CDR3 region is CSGLAGVEQYF. CDR3 nucleotides: TGCAGCGGCCTAGCGGGAGTTGAGCAGTACTTC.

This chain connects TRBV3-1 to TRBJ1-6, with D uncertain. Deletions cut 0 bases from V and 5 bases from J, with 11 bases between. Germline CDR1 is LGHDT and CDR2 is YNNKEL (reference sequence). The CDR3 length is 16 residues. Written as DNA, the CDR3 is TGTGCCAGCAGCCAAGACATGGGTTTCGATAATTCACCCCTCCACTTT. This translates into CASSQDMGFDNSPLHF.

The J gene is TRBJ2-3, the V gene TRBV6-5; no reliable D call. There are 13 residues in the CDR3. V was trimmed by 0 bases and J by 4 bases, leaving 5 bases between them. CDR1 is MNHEY, CDR2 SVGAGI, per germline. The DNA of the CDR3 is TGTGCCAGCAGTTACTCCCTAGCAGATACGCAGTATTTT. Amino acids: CASSYSLADTQYF.

This clonotype was detected a few times. The chain is built from TRBV5-1 and TRBJ1-4; 8 bases match TRBD1. Germline CDR1 SGHRS, CDR2 YFSETQ. CDR3 length: 15 residues. Germline trimming cut 0 bases from V and 7 bases from J; bases unmatched to any gene: 5. DNA of the CDR3: TGCGCCAGCAGCTTGGAACAGGGGGTTGGTGAAAAACTGTTTTTT. It encodes CASSLEQGVGEKLFF.

The V call is TRBV11-1, the J call TRBJ1-1; D is perhaps TRBD1 (5 bases). The CDR3 is 14 amino acids. V was clipped by 4 bases and J by 7 bases, with 16 bases between them. Germline assignment: CDR1 SGHAT and CDR2 FQDESV (reference sequence). The CDR3 DNA is TGTGCCAGCAGCTATACGTACAGGAGCGATGAAGCTTTCTTT. Translated, it gives CASSYTYRSDEAFF.

Notes on this clonotype: The conserved final phenylalanine or tryptophan is absent from the CDR3, which likely points to a read error. The rearrangement links TRBV3-1 to TRBJ2-5; 12 positions agree with TRBD2. Unmatched junction bases numbered 5, after V lost 4 bases and J lost 2 bases. Germline CDR1 is LGHDT and CDR2 is YNNKEL (reference sequence). This CDR3 has 16 amino acids. The CDR3, as DNA: TGTGCCAGCAGCCCAGGACTAGCGGGGAAACAAGAGACCCAGTACGGC. It yields the protein CASSPGLAGKQETQYG.

This chain uses TRBV5-1 with TRBJ2-7, with D possibly matching TRBD2 (6 bases). V was pared by 3 bases and J by 3 bases, with 10 bases between. CDR1 and CDR2 from the germline V gene are SGHRS and YFSETQ. The CDR3 covers 13 residues. This CDR3 is CASSSGTHYEQYF. In DNA form, the CDR3 reads TGCGCCAGCAGCTCCGGGACTCACTACGAGCAGTACTTC.